Presented here are 18 T cell receptor beta chains from one specimen sequenced in a study of CD8+CD57+ T cells in acquired aplastic anemia. TCR beta VDJ combinations and CDR3 sequences were profiled from genomic DNA. TCRdb used MiXCR to reprocess the reads, holding one entry per CDR3 protein. The data contain around 180,000 distinct CDR3 sequences, 48% of them singletons. Sequenced patients had shown CD8+CD57+ cell expansion by flow cytometry. Material for sequencing was sorted CD4+, CD8+, or CD8+CD57+ T cells (not recorded which) from PBMCs. The source of these receptors is a human donor with aplastic anemia.

V usage is TRBV9 and J usage is TRBJ2-7, with 10 bases lining up with TRBD1. CDR3 length equals 14 residues. V shed 3 bases and J 4 bases; nucleotides not matched to a gene: 4. The V gene's germline CDR1 is SGDLS and CDR2 YYNGEE. CDR3 in amino acids: CASSGRQGAYEQYF. The CDR3 nucleotides are TGTGCCAGCAGCGGCCGACAGGGGGCGTACGAGCAGTACTTC.

This clonotype was found many times. CDR3 DNA: TGTGCCAGCTCACCCGACATCGTCAATCAGCCCCAGCATTTT. It specifies CASSPDIVNQPQHF. The V call is TRBV18, the J call TRBJ1-5; no reliable D call. Germline V gives CDR1 KGHSH, CDR2 LQKENI. The CDR3 length is 14 residues. The V and J ends lost 3 bases and 3 bases respectively, with 9 bases between them.

The chain combines TRBV19 with TRBJ1-1; no clear D gene. Trimming stripped 7 bases from V and 3 bases from J, with 15 bases between. CDR1 LNHDA and CDR2 SQIVND come from the germline V gene (reference sequence). The CDR3 totals 14 residues. CDR3 DNA sequence: TGTGCCAGTACCGAGACTCTTCGGGACACTGAAGCTTTCTTT. Its translation: CASTETLRDTEAFF.

A word on this clonotype: No conserved phenylalanine or tryptophan ends this CDR3, so it is likely a read error. The chain joins TRBV29-1 to TRBJ1-1, with D tentatively TRBD1 (5 bases). V gave up 4 bases and J gave up 5 bases, with 14 bases separating them. This CDR3 is built from 13 residues. Germline CDR1 and CDR2: SQVTM and ANQGSEA. Here the CDR3 reads CSVGVGEGTEAFL. The CDR3 DNA follows: TGCAGCGTTGGTGTGGGGGAGGGAACTGAAGCTTTCCTT.

Many counts were recorded for this clonotype. The rearrangement joins TRBV7-3 to TRBJ1-1, with D perhaps TRBD1 (6 bases). This CDR3 comprises 14 residues. Germline-derived CDR1 and CDR2 are SGHTA and FQGTGA. Trimming shortened V by 6 bases and J by 2 bases, and 13 bases separated the two germline ends. The CDR3 sequence: CASRRTVTNTEAFF. The CDR3 coding sequence is TGTGCCAGCAGACGGACAGTCACAAACACTGAAGCTTTCTTT. The full variable domain, rest sourced from reference TRBV7-3 and TRBJ1-1, is GAGVSQTPSNKVTEKGKYVELRCDPISGHTALYWYRQSLGQGPEFLIYFQGTGAADDSGLPNDRFFAVRPEGSVSTLKIQRTERGDSAVYLCASRRTVTNTEAFFGQGTRLTVV.

With respect to this clonotype: It may be a read error: a sequence one base away is much more abundant. V and J are TRBV11-2 and TRBJ2-5; D possibly matches TRBD1 or TRBD2 (7 bases each). V was cut by 8 bases and J by 4 bases, with 17 bases left in between. The CDR3 sequence is 14 residues long. Germline CDR1 reads SGHAT; CDR2 reads FQNNGV. The DNA for the CDR3 is TGTGCCAGCCGGCAGGGGGGGCTTTCAGAGACCCAGTACTTC. This codes for CASRQGGLSETQYF.

The V call is TRBV10-3, the J call TRBJ2-7; tentatively, D is TRBD1 (5 bases). Trimming took 4 bases from V and 3 from J, leaving 13 bases between them. CDR1 is ENHRY and CDR2 is SYGVKD in the germline V gene. This CDR3 is built from 14 residues. CDR3 residues: CAISVQGSNYEQYF. The DNA for the CDR3 is TGTGCCATCAGTGTCCAGGGAAGCAACTACGAGCAGTACTTC.

The chain carries TRBV2 and TRBJ1-2; D unclear. The CDR3 consists of 12 residues. The V gene lost 3 bases and the J gene lost 3 bases, with 5 bases spanning the gap. Germline values: CDR1 SNHLY, CDR2 FYNNEI. CDR3 protein: CASSEADYGYTF. CDR3 bases: TGTGCCAGCAGTGAGGCGGACTATGGCTACACCTTC.

This clonotype occurred a few times. The chain couples TRBV7-7 to TRBJ2-5, with 7 nucleotides matching TRBD1. The CDR3 extends over 15 amino acids. Looked up from germline, CDR1 is SSHAT and CDR2 is FNYEAQ (reference sequence). J was trimmed by 5 bases and V by 1 base; bases with no gene match: 7. CDR3 nucleotides: TGTGCCAGCAGCTTAGGATCGGGACAGAGGGAGACCCAGTACTTC. This gives the protein CASSLGSGQRETQYF.

This chain connects TRBV20-1 to TRBJ2-5; 15 bases are shared with TRBD2. The ends lost 6 bases at V and 9 bases at J; junction bases unmatched: 14. Germline loops: CDR1 DFQATT, CDR2 SNEGSKA (reference sequence). CDR3 length: 16 amino acids. Written as DNA, the CDR3 is TGCAGTGCCAGCAATGGACTAGCGGGAGGGCTGGGTTCCCAGTACTTC. It specifies CSASNGLAGGLGSQYF.

The chain recombines TRBV25-1 with TRBJ2-7, with D possibly matching TRBD2 (6 bases). The germline V gene has CDR1 MGHDK and CDR2 SYGVNS. Trimming stripped 10 bases from V and 0 bases from J, with 16 bases between. This CDR3 spans 14 amino acids. CDR3 amino acids: CATNREDGSYEQYF. DNA of the CDR3: TGTGCCACCAATAGGGAGGACGGCTCCTACGAGCAGTACTTC.

The chain is built from TRBV11-1 and TRBJ2-2; D uncertain. Germline V gives CDR1 SGHAT, CDR2 FQDESV (reference sequence). This CDR3 is 15 amino acids long. Trimming took off 2 bases at V and 6 bases at J, with 13 bases between the two ends. CDR3 coding DNA: TGTGCCAGCAGCTTAATAATGCGGTCCCCCGGGGAGCTGTTTTTT. Amino acid sequence: CASSLIMRSPGELFF.

This clonotype was counted between two and nine times. This may arise from a read error, as a much more abundant clone is one base away. This sequence joins TRBV6-4 and TRBJ2-7; tentatively, D is TRBD1 (5 bases). Germline assignment: CDR1 MRHNA and CDR2 SNTAGT. CDR3 length: 15 residues. CDR3 DNA: TGTGTCAGACTCCAGGGTATCCCACTGTTCTACGAGCAGTACTTC. Its translation: CVRLQGIPLFYEQYF.

This clonotype has a count of ten or more. Its ends do not fully match the called genes, so a read error is possible. V and J are TRBV5-5 and TRBJ2-1; 7 nucleotides align to TRBD2. Germline V gives CDR1 SGHKS, CDR2 YYEKEE (reference sequence). The CDR3 extends over 15 amino acids. CDR3 region: CASSLASGTYNEQFF. The CDR3 DNA reads TGTGCCAGCAGTTTGGCCAGCGGGACTTACAATGAGCAGTTCTTC.

This rearrangement joins TRBV12-3 or TRBV12-4 to TRBJ2-2; 8 bases are a match to TRBD2. The CDR3 sequence is 16 residues long. Trimming at V came to 2 bases and at J to 4 bases, leaving 6 bases not matched to a gene. The DNA for the CDR3 is TGTGCCAGCAGTTTATCCGGGGGGGCTCTCACCGGGGAGCTGTTTTTT. It encodes CASSLSGGALTGELFF.

This clonotype was detected many times. The chain is built from TRBV12-3 or TRBV12-4 and TRBJ2-7, with TRBD1 identical over 8 bases. The V gene end was trimmed by 7 bases and the J gene end by 3 bases; junction bases not matched to a gene: 14. CDR3 length equals 16 residues. CDR3 in DNA: TGTGCCAGCACCCACTCTTACAGGGGGAGACGCTACGAGCAGTACTTC. Residues: CASTHSYRGRRYEQYF.

This clonotype was found once. Its ends do not fully match the called genes, so a read error is possible. The CDR3 is CASSWRAGISPYNSPLHF. CDR3 in DNA: TGTGCCAGTAGCTGGAGGGCAGGGATCAGCCCCTATAATTCACCCCTCCACTTT. The rearrangement joins TRBV5-6 to TRBJ1-6; perhaps TRBD1 as D (5 bases). The CDR3 is 18 amino acids. CDR1 and CDR2 (germline): SGHDT, YYEEEE.

This rearrangement joins TRBV29-1 to TRBJ2-7; 7 nucleotides line up with TRBD2. The CDR3 totals 15 residues. Germline CDR1 reads SQVTM; CDR2 reads ANQGSEA. Unmatched junction bases numbered 13, after V lost 3 bases and J lost 5 bases. The CDR3 spells CSVEEPGGERDEQYF. CDR3 in DNA: TGCAGCGTTGAGGAACCTGGGGGGGAGAGAGACGAGCAGTACTTC.